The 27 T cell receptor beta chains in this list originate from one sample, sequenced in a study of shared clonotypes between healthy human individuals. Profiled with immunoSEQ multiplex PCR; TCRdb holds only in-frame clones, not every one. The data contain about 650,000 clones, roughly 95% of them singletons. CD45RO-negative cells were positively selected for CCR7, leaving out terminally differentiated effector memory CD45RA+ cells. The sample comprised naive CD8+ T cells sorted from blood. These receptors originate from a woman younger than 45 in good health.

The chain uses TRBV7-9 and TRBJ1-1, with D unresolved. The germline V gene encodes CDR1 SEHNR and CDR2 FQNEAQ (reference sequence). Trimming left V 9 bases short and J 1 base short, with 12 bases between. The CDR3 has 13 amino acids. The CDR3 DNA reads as TGTGCCAGTATAGGTGACACGAACACTGAAGCTTTCTTT. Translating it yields CASIGDTNTEAFF.

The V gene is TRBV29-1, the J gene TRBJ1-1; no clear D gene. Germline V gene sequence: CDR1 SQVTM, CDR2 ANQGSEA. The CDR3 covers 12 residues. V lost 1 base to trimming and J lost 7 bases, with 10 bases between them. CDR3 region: CSVEGGYHEAFF. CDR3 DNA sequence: TGCAGCGTTGAAGGAGGCTATCATGAAGCTTTCTTT.

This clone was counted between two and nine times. The CDR3 is CASSQDWGVRQPQHF. In nucleotides, the CDR3 is TGTGCCAGCAGCCAAGATTGGGGGGTACGTCAGCCCCAGCATTTT. The chain employs TRBV4-2 and TRBJ1-5, with D possibly TRBD1 on 5 matching bases. Germline V gene lookup returns CDR1 LGHNA and CDR2 YNFKEQ. Trimming removed 0 bases at V and 6 bases at J, with 12 bases between. This CDR3 contains 15 residues.

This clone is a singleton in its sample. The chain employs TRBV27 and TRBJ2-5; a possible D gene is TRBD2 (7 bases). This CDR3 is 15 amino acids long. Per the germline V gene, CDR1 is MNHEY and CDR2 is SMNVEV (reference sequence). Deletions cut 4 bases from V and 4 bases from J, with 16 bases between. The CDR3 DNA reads TGTGCCAGCAGTTCCGTAGGGGGAGGGCTAGAGACCCAGTACTTC. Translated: CASSSVGGGLETQYF.

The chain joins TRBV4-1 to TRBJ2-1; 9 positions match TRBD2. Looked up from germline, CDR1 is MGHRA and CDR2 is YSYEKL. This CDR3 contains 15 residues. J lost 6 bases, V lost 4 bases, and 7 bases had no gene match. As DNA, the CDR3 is TGCGCCAGCAGCCCCCTTAGCGGGAGACCCAATGAGCAGTTCTTC. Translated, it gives CASSPLSGRPNEQFF.

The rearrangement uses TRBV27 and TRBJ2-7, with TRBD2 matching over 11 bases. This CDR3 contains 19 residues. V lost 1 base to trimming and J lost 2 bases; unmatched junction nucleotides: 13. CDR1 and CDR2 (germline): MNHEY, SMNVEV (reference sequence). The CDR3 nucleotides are TGTGCCAGCAGTTTATTACTAGCGGGAGATCCGGCGGGGACCTACGAGCAGTACTTC. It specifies CASSLLLAGDPAGTYEQYF.

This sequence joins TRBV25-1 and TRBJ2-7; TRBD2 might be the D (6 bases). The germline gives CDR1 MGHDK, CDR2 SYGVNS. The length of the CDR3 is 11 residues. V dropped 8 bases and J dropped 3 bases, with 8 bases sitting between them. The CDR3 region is CASASVYEQYF. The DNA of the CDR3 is TGTGCCAGCGCTAGCGTCTACGAGCAGTACTTC.

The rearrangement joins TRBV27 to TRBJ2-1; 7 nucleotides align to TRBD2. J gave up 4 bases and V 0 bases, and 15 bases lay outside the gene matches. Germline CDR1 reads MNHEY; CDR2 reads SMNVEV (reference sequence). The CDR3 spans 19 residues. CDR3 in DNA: TGTGCCAGCAGTTTATCGAAGGCTAGCGGATTCGCCGTATACAATGAGCAGTTCTTC. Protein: CASSLSKASGFAVYNEQFF.

CDR3 nucleotides: TGTGCCAGCAGTCTACACGTTGTGGGCGGGGAGCTGTTTTTT. Translation gives CASSLHVVGGELFF. The chain is built from TRBV6-4 and TRBJ2-2; D is unresolved. The CDR3 has 14 residues. CDR1 MRHNA and CDR2 SNTAGT come from the germline V gene. Deletions cut 5 bases from V and 7 bases from J, with 14 bases between.

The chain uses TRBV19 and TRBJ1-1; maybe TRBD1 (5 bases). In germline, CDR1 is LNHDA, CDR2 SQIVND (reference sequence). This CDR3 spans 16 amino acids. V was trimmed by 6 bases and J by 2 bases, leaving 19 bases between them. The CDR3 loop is CASSTDGGGPNTEAFF. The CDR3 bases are TGTGCCAGTAGCACCGACGGTGGGGGACCAAACACTGAAGCTTTCTTT.

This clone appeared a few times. The CDR3 bases are TGTGCCAGCAGTCCGACAGTAAACTATGGCTACACCTTC. Translated, it gives CASSPTVNYGYTF. The chain links TRBV11-2 to TRBJ1-2, with D perhaps TRBD1 (5 bases). The germline V gene encodes CDR1 SGHAT and CDR2 FQNNGV. The V and J ends lost 6 bases and 2 bases respectively, with 10 bases between them. There are 13 residues in the CDR3.

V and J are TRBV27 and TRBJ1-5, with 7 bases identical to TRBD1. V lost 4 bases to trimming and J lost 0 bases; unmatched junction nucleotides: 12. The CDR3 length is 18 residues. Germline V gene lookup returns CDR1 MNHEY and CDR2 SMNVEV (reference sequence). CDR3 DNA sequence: TGTGCCAGCAGTTCGAGCCGGGACAGAAAATATAGCAATCAGCCCCAGCATTTT. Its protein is CASSSSRDRKYSNQPQHF.

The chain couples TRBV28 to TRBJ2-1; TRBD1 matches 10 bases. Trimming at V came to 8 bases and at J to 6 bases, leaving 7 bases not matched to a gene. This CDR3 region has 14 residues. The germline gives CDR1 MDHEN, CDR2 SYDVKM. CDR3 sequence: CASGRQGASNEQFF. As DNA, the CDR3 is TGTGCCAGCGGCAGACAGGGGGCTTCCAATGAGCAGTTCTTC.

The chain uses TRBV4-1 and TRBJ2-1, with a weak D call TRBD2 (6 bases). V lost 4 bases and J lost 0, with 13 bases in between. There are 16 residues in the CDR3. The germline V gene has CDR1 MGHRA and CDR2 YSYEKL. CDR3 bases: TGCGCCAGCAGCCCCTCTGCGGGGCTCTCCTACAATGAGCAGTTCTTC. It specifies CASSPSAGLSYNEQFF.

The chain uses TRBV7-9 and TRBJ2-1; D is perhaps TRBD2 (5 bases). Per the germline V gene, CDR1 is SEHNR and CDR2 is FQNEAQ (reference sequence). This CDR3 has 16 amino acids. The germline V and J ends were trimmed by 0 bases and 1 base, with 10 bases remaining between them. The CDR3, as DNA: TGTGCCAGCAGCTTAGCGCGGGTGGAATCCTACAATGAGCAGTTCTTC. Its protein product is CASSLARVESYNEQFF.

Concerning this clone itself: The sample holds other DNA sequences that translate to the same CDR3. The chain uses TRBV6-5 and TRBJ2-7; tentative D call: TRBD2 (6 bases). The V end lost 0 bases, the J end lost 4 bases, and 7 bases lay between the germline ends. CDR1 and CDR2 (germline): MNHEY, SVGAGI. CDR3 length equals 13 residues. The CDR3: CASSYSEGYEQYF. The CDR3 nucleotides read TGTGCCAGCAGTTACTCGGAGGGTTACGAGCAGTACTTC.

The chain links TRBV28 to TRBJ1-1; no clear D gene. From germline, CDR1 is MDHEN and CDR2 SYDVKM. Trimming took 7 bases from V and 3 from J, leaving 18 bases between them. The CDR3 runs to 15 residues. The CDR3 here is CASIPGWAADTEAFF. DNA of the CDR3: TGTGCCAGCATTCCTGGGTGGGCTGCGGACACTGAAGCTTTCTTT.

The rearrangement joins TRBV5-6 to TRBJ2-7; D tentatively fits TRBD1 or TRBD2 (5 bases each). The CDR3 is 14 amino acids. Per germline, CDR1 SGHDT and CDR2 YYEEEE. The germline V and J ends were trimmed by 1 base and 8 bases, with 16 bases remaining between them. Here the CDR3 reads CASSLRGGSGKQYF. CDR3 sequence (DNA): TGTGCCAGCAGCTTGAGGGGCGGATCGGGGAAGCAGTACTTC.

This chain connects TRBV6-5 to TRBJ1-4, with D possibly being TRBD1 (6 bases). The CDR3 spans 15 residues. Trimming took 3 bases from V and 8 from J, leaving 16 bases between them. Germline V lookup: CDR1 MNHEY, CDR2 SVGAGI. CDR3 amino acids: CASSYVPRGEEKLFF. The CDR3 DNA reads TGTGCCAGCAGTTATGTGCCGAGGGGGGAAGAAAAACTGTTTTTT.

The CDR3 here is CASSESLQHRVYYEQYF. In DNA form, the CDR3 reads TGCGCCAGCAGTGAGTCGTTGCAGCATAGGGTTTACTACGAGCAGTACTTC. The chain has TRBV10-2 and TRBJ2-7; D gene uncertain. The germline V and J ends were trimmed by 0 bases and 3 bases, with 18 bases remaining between them. Germline-derived CDR1 and CDR2 are WSHSY and SAAADI. The CDR3 has 17 amino acids.

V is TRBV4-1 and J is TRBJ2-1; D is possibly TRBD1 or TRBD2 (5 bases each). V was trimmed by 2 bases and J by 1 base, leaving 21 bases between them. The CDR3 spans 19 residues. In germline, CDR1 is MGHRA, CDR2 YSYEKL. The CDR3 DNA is TGCGCCAGCAGCCAACCGTTGTTGCAGGGCGAGGGGTCCTACAATGAGCAGTTCTTC. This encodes CASSQPLLQGEGSYNEQFF.

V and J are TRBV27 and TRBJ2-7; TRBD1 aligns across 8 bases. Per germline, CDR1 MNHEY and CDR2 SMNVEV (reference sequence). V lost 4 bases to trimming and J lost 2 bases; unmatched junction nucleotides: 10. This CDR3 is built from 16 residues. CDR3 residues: CASSSQTGTGAYEQYF. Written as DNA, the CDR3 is TGTGCCAGCAGTTCACAGACCGGGACAGGAGCCTACGAGCAGTACTTC.

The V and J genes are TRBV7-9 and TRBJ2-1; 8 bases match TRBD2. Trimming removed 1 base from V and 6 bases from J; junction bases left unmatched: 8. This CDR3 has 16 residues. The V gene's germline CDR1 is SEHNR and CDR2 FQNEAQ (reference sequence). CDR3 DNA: TGTGCCAGCAGCTTAGGCCCTAGCGGGTTGGGCAATGAGCAGTTCTTC. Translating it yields CASSLGPSGLGNEQFF.

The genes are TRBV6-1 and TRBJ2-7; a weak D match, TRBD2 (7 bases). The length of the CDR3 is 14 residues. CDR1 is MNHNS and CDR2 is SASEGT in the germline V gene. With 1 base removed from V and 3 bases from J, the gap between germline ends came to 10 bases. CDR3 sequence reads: CASSEEAGHYEQYF. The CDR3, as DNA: TGTGCCAGCAGTGAAGAAGCGGGACACTACGAGCAGTACTTC.

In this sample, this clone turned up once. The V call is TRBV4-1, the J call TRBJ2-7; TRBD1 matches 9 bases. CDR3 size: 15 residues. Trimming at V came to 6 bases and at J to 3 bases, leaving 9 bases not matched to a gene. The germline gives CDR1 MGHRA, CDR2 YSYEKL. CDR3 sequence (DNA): TGCGCCAGCAGTCCTGGACAGGGGAGTAACTACGAGCAGTACTTC. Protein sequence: CASSPGQGSNYEQYF.

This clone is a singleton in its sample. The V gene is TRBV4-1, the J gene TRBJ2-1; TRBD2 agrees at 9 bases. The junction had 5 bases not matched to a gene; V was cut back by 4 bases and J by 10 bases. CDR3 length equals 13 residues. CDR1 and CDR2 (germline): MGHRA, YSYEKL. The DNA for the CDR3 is TGCGCCAGCAGCCCCAGGCTAGCGGGAGAGCAGTTCTTC. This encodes CASSPRLAGEQFF.

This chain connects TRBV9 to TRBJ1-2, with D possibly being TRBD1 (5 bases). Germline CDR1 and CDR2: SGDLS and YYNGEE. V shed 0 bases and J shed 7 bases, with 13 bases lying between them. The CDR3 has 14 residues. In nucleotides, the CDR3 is TGTGCCAGCAGCGTAGGGGACGCATTGGCTGGCTACACCTTC. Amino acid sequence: CASSVGDALAGYTF.